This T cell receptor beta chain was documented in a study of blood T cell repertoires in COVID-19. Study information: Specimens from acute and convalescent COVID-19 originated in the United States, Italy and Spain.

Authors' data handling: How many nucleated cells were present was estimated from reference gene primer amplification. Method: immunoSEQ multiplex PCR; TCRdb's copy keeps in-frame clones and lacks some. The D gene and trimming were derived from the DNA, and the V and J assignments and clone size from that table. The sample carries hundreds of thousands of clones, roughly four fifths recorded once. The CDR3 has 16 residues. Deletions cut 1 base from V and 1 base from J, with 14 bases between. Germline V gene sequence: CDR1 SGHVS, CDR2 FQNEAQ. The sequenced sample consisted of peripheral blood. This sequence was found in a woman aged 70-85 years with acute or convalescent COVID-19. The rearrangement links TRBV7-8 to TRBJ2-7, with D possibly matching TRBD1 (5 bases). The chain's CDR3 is CASSLGLVQGSYEQYF. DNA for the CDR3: TGTGCCAGCAGCTTAGGCCTCGTCCAGGGTTCCTACGAGCAGTACTTC.